The clone carrying this T cell receptor beta chain was observed many times. The antigen is unknown. CDR3 length: 14 amino acids. V lost 6 bases, J lost 4 bases, and 6 bases stayed unmatched. Germline CDR1 is WNHNN and CDR2 is SYGVQD (reference sequence). This sample is part of a study of CD8 T cells in ankylosing spondylitis. Using its own MiXCR run on the 5' RACE reads, TCRdb lists one record per CDR3 protein. The data hold 50,000 to 75,000 distinct CDR3 sequences, with 6% to 8% observed a single time. General study findings and limits: Both synovial fluid and blood in reactive arthritis had previously been reported to carry some motif variants.

The genes are TRBV10-1 and TRBJ2-3, with 8 bases identical to TRBD1. Sequencing was performed on synovial fluid, either unsorted or a sorted T cell fraction (not recorded which). This receptor was taken from a male donor with ankylosing spondylitis. In DNA form, the CDR3 reads TGCGCCAGCAGCCAGGACAGGGCCCCAGATACGCAGTATTTT. Its translation: CASSQDRAPDTQYF.